Each of the 9 T cell receptor beta chains below was sequenced from the same sample in a study of blood T cell repertoires in COVID-19. The assay was immunoSEQ multiplex PCR, and TCRdb's table has in-frame clones only and misses some. The sample carries some 100,000 clones, roughly 92% recorded once. The sequenced sample consisted of peripheral blood. Every receptor here comes from a man between 65 and 85 years old with acute or convalescent COVID-19.

V is TRBV5-1 and J is TRBJ1-6; tentatively, D is TRBD1 (5 bases). The V and J ends lost 0 bases and 9 bases respectively, with 13 bases between them. Germline CDR1 SGHRS, CDR2 YFSETQ. There are 15 residues in the CDR3. CDR3 region: CASSLVLGGGSPLHF. For the CDR3, the DNA is TGCGCCAGCAGCTTGGTCTTGGGGGGAGGTTCACCCCTCCACTTT.

Here the CDR3 reads CASSVTGTGGSGANVLTF. CDR3 DNA sequence: TGCGCCAGCAGCGTAACCGGGACAGGGGGCTCTGGGGCCAACGTCCTGACTTTC. The chain uses TRBV5-1 and TRBJ2-6; TRBD1 matches at 11 bases. V lost 4 bases, J lost 0 bases, and 6 bases stayed unmatched. There are 18 residues in the CDR3. Germline lookup yields CDR1 SGHRS and CDR2 YFSETQ.

The rearrangement links TRBV10-1 to TRBJ1-1; 8 bases are shared with TRBD1. Germline V lookup: CDR1 WNHNN, CDR2 SYGVQD (reference sequence). The length of the CDR3 is 14 residues. The trim removed 0 bases at V and 3 bases at J, leaving 0 bases unmatched. CDR3 protein: CASSESQGDTEAFF. The DNA for the CDR3 is TGCGCCAGCAGTGAGTCACAGGGGGACACTGAAGCTTTCTTT.

This sequence joins TRBV28 and TRBJ1-5; maybe TRBD1 (5 bases). V lost 5 bases and J lost 3, with 11 bases in between. Per germline, CDR1 MDHEN and CDR2 SYDVKM. The CDR3 length is 14 residues. The CDR3 region is CASSLPGFNQPQHF. The CDR3 coding sequence is TGTGCCAGCAGTCTTCCAGGGTTCAATCAGCCCCAGCATTTT.

The rearrangement joins TRBV15 to TRBJ1-6; TRBD1 matches 10 bases. The germline CDR1 and CDR2 sequences are LNHNV and YYDKDF (reference sequence). With 4 bases clipped from V and 11 bases from J, the junction kept 5 bases outside the gene matches. The CDR3 is 14 amino acids. CDR3 in DNA: TGTGCCACCAGCATGGACAGGGGGTCGACACCCCTCCACTTT. Encoded protein: CATSMDRGSTPLHF.

In its sample, this clone was seen a few times. The V and J genes are TRBV20-1 and TRBJ1-6; 7 positions match TRBD1. Germline V lookup: CDR1 DFQATT, CDR2 SNEGSKA (reference sequence). This CDR3 is 15 amino acids long. V was clipped by 3 bases and J by 9 bases; unmatched bases: 11. The CDR3 DNA reads as TGCAGTGCTAGTCCCAACGACAGGGCTACTTCACCCCTCCACTTT. This codes for CSASPNDRATSPLHF.

The chain links TRBV9 to TRBJ1-1, with D tentatively TRBD1 (6 bases). With 4 bases removed from V and 3 bases from J, the gap between germline ends came to 13 bases. The CDR3 sequence is 14 residues long. CDR1 SGDLS and CDR2 YYNGEE come from the germline V gene. DNA for the CDR3: TGTGCCAGCAGCTTACAGGGTCGGGACACTGAAGCTTTCTTT. Residues: CASSLQGRDTEAFF.

The V gene is TRBV11-3, the J gene TRBJ1-2; possible D gene TRBD1, 5 bases. The CDR3 has 13 amino acids. Trimming removed 5 bases from V and 8 bases from J, with 15 bases in between. Germline loops: CDR1 SGHNT, CDR2 YENEEA. CDR3 DNA sequence: TGTGCCAGCAGCCACCCTGGCCGGGGGGGCTACACCTTC. Translation gives CASSHPGRGGYTF.

This chain uses TRBV18 with TRBJ1-2; D may be TRBD1 (5 bases). The germline V gene encodes CDR1 KGHSH and CDR2 LQKENI. The CDR3 is 13 residues long. V shed 1 base and J shed 3 bases, with 6 bases lying between them. This CDR3 is CASSPLGDYGYTF. The CDR3 nucleotides are TGTGCCAGCTCACCACTAGGGGACTATGGCTACACCTTC.